A single T cell receptor (beta chain) is shown here with its context. The antigen is not known. Other nucleotide sequences from this sample produce the same CDR3. The sample comes from a study of Ad26.COV2.S vaccination and SARS-CoV-2 variants. Study observations and caveats: Spike-specific TCR breadth ran higher among vaccine recipients than placebo recipients. There was a possibility that the TCR breadth and depth analyses underestimated total T cell responses. Measurement of non-spike TCR breadth gave similar results in vaccine and placebo recipients.

The assay was immunoSEQ multiplex PCR, and TCRdb's table has in-frame clones only and misses some. The sample contains more than 120,000 clones, around 86% of which appear only once. The CDR3 runs to 13 residues. Unmatched junction bases numbered 3, after V lost 3 bases and J lost 5 bases. Germline V gene lookup returns CDR1 LNHNV and CDR2 YYDKDF (reference sequence). V gene TRBV15 combines with J gene TRBJ1-1; TRBD1 matches 7 bases. This clonotype originated in a human donor who had recovered from COVID-19. Sample: peripheral blood, taken after recovery from COVID-19. CDR3 DNA: TGTGCCACCAGCAGGGACAGGCGGACTGAAGCTTTCTTT. Translating gives CATSRDRRTEAFF. Full variable domain (outside the CDR3, taken from reference TRBV15 and TRBJ1-1): DAMVIQNPRYQVTQFGKPVTLSCSQTLNHNVMYWYQQKSSQAPKLLFHYYDKDFNNEADTPDNFQSRRPNTSFCFLDIRSPGLGDTAMYLCATSRDRRTEAFFGQGTRLTVV.